This entry features one T cell receptor (beta chain) sequence. Authors' analysis steps: Nucleated cell number was recorded as an estimate derived from reference gene primer amplification. The protocol was immunoSEQ multiplex PCR, while the TCRdb copy is restricted to in-frame clones and leaves out a portion. V, J and clone size are taken as reported in that table, and D and trimming were inferred from the DNA itself. The sample shows about 310,000 clones, approximately 86% of them seen only once. The sample belongs to a study of blood T cell repertoires in COVID-19. Trimming removed 0 bases at V and 4 bases at J, with 18 bases between. The CDR3 loop spans 17 amino acids. Germline V gene lookup returns CDR1 ENHRY and CDR2 SYGVKD. Symptom resolution, clearance, or two negative PCRs marked the recovered donors of Cohort 3.

The sample taken for sequencing was PBMCs or T cells enriched from blood (not recorded which). This chain joins TRBV10-3 and TRBJ1-2, with no clear D. The receptor comes from a young woman who had recovered from COVID-19. This CDR3 reads CAISESPGTPVGYGYTF. CDR3 in DNA: TGTGCCATCAGTGAGTCACCGGGAACCCCCGTTGGCTATGGCTACACCTTC.